The clone carrying this TCR beta chain has at least ten counts. No antigen is known for it. This sample was taken from a study of T cells after yellow fever vaccination. Study-wide findings and caveats: Subsequent booster samples again held most clones from primary vaccination (96% CD4, roughly 88% CD8). Clonotype sharing between CD4 and CD8 compartments was small.

Template switching by 5'RACE produced TCR cDNA, adding a universal primer site and UMIs. TCRdb re-called the 5' RACE reads with MiXCR, one entry per CDR3 protein. This table has 100,000 to 150,000 distinct CDR3 sequences, about 7.4% appearing once. The ends lost 7 bases at V and 0 bases at J; junction bases unmatched: 12. The germline V gene has CDR1 MDHEN and CDR2 SYDVKM. This CDR3 is built from 16 residues. The V and J genes are TRBV28 and TRBJ2-7; 7 nucleotides line up with TRBD2. Sequences were derived from CD4+ T cells sorted from PBMCs, sampled more than 8 days after the first yellow fever vaccination. This sequence originates from a man younger than 30 who received the YFV17D yellow fever vaccine. Here the CDR3 reads CASTPGAGMSSYEQYV. The CDR3 coding sequence is TGTGCCAGCACCCCGGGAGCGGGGATGAGCTCCTACGAGCAGTACGTC.